The 17 T cell receptor beta chains below come from one sample, sequenced in a study of blood T cell repertoires in COVID-19. TCRdb's table, derived via immunoSEQ multiplex PCR, lists solely in-frame clones and lacks some. Of a few hundred thousand clones listed, 70% to 90% are singletons. Sequencing was performed on PBMCs or T cells enriched from blood (not recorded which). These receptors were taken from a young man who had recovered from COVID-19.

This clone was observed a handful of times. V usage is TRBV11-3 and J usage is TRBJ2-2, with 7 bases aligning to TRBD1. Germline CDR1 SGHNT, CDR2 YENEEA. V dropped 5 bases and J dropped 2; count of bases not matched to a gene: 5. This CDR3 is built from 15 residues. CDR3 in amino acids: CASSPGQHNTGELFF. CDR3 DNA sequence: TGTGCCAGCAGCCCGGGACAGCACAACACCGGGGAGCTGTTTTTT.

The genes are TRBV12-3 or TRBV12-4 and TRBJ1-1; the D is unclear. The CDR3 runs to 13 residues. V lost 1 base and J 3 bases, leaving 6 bases between the germline ends. CDR3 nucleotides: TGTGCCAGCAGTTTAGAGCCGTACACTGAAGCTTTCTTT. Translating gives CASSLEPYTEAFF.

The chain uses TRBV5-4 and TRBJ1-6, with D maybe TRBD1 (6 bases). CDR3 length: 16 residues. Germline CDR1 is SGHNT and CDR2 is YYREEE (reference sequence). V was clipped by 4 bases and J by 9 bases, with 20 bases between them. The DNA of the CDR3 is TGTGCCAGCAGCCGGACGGGGGGCGCGCTAAGTTCACCCCTCCACTTT. It yields the protein CASSRTGGALSSPLHF.

The V gene is TRBV5-6, the J gene TRBJ1-2; 7 bases agree with TRBD1. The CDR3 loop spans 14 amino acids. Germline values: CDR1 SGHDT, CDR2 YYEEEE. With 1 base clipped from V and 4 bases from J, the junction kept 4 bases outside the gene matches. The CDR3: CASSLRQGFYGYTF. The CDR3 nucleotides read TGTGCCAGCAGCTTGAGACAGGGATTCTATGGCTACACCTTC.

Comments on this clone: The identical CDR3 is also encoded by other nucleotide sequences in the sample. The rearrangement joins TRBV3-1 (or the pseudogene TRBV3-2) to TRBJ2-5; D remains ambiguous. Germline assignment: CDR1 LGHDT and CDR2 YNNKEL (reference sequence). CDR3 length: 12 residues. Trimming took off 1 base at V and 2 bases at J, with 2 bases between the two ends. Written as DNA, the CDR3 is TGTGCCAGCAGCCAAGCGCAAGAGACCCAGTACTTC. Residues: CASSQAQETQYF.

The chain employs TRBV2 and TRBJ1-5; 7 bases agree with TRBD1. The CDR3 has 13 residues. Germline loops: CDR1 SNHLY, CDR2 FYNNEI. The ends lost 6 bases at V and 7 bases at J; junction bases unmatched: 6. The CDR3 region is CASRTGVIQPQHF. CDR3 coding DNA: TGTGCCAGCAGAACAGGGGTCATACAGCCCCAGCATTTT.

In nucleotides, the CDR3 is TGCAGCGTATCATTTGGGGGGACGAACACTGAAGCTTTCTTT. Translated, it gives CSVSFGGTNTEAFF. The chain employs TRBV29-1 and TRBJ1-1, with D possibly being TRBD1 (5 bases). This CDR3 has 14 residues. Per the germline V gene, CDR1 is SQVTM and CDR2 is ANQGSEA. V was trimmed by 6 bases and J by 1 base, leaving 15 bases between them.

J is TRBJ1-2 and V is TRBV5-5; D call uncertain. Trimming took off 0 bases at V and 1 base at J, with 13 bases between the two ends. Germline V gene data show CDR1 as SGHKS and CDR2 as YYEKEE (reference sequence). The CDR3 length is 16 residues. Here the CDR3 DNA reads TGTGCCAGCAGCTTGGTTTATACGGAGAGTAACTATGGCTACACCTTC. It encodes CASSLVYTESNYGYTF.

This clone occurred many times. J is TRBJ1-5 and V is TRBV5-8; tentatively, D is TRBD1 (5 bases). With 1 base removed from V and 16 bases from J, the gap between germline ends came to 12 bases. Per the germline V gene, CDR1 is SGHTS and CDR2 is YDEGEE. The CDR3 contains 11 residues. The CDR3 reads CASSLNRGGHF. CDR3 in DNA: TGTGCCAGCAGCTTGAATAGGGGCGGTCATTTT.

The J gene is TRBJ1-6, the V gene TRBV5-1; 7 bases agree with TRBD1. With 4 bases clipped from V and 8 bases from J, the junction kept 6 bases outside the gene matches. Per the germline V gene, CDR1 is SGHRS and CDR2 is YFSETQ. This CDR3 is 14 amino acids long. The CDR3 DNA sequence: TGCGCCAGCAGCCCCGGGACAGCTTATTCACCCCTCCACTTT. It codes for CASSPGTAYSPLHF.

The genes are TRBV27 and TRBJ1-2; maybe TRBD1 (5 bases). V gave up 0 bases and J gave up 7 bases, with 9 bases separating them. CDR1 is MNHEY, CDR2 SMNVEV, per germline (reference sequence). CDR3 size: 13 residues. CDR3 nucleotide sequence: TGTGCCAGCAGTTTATCGGCAGGGATTGGCTACACCTTC. Its protein is CASSLSAGIGYTF.

V is TRBV7-5 and J is TRBJ1-1; the tabulated D call, TRBD1, remains unverified against the DNA. TRBV7-5 is given as a pseudogene. CDR3 length: 17 amino acids. The CDR3 spells CARSPWGPTVRHTEAFF. In DNA form, the CDR3 reads TGTGCCAGAAGCCCGTGGGGGCCGACAGTGAGACACACTGAAGCTTTCTTT.

The chain combines TRBV27 with TRBJ1-3; D might be TRBD1 (6 bases). Germline CDR1 is MNHEY and CDR2 is SMNVEV (reference sequence). This CDR3 contains 15 residues. V was shortened by 4 bases and J by 3 bases, with 13 bases between the two germline ends. CDR3 DNA: TGTGCCAGCAGTTCCTCAGGGGTGTTTGGAAACACCATATATTTT. It codes for CASSSSGVFGNTIYF.

This clone has just one count. The chain couples TRBV5-1 to TRBJ2-3; D is undetermined. This CDR3 is 15 amino acids long. V dropped 1 base and J dropped 1 base, with 10 bases sitting between them. Germline-derived CDR1 and CDR2 are SGHRS and YFSETQ. The CDR3 loop reads CASSLSASRTDTQYF. The CDR3 DNA reads TGCGCCAGCAGCTTGAGTGCAAGCCGCACAGATACGCAGTATTTT.

This sequence joins TRBV7-9 and TRBJ1-2; 8 nucleotides line up with TRBD1. After removal of 1 base from V and 8 bases from J, the junction contained 18 bases not matched to a gene. Germline loops: CDR1 SEHNR, CDR2 FQNEAQ (reference sequence). The CDR3 has 18 amino acids. The DNA for the CDR3 is TGTGCCAGCAGCTTAGTCGTTGCGGTGGCTGGACAGGGTGCCGGCTACACCTTC. Encoded protein: CASSLVVAVAGQGAGYTF.

DNA of the CDR3: TGTGCCAGTTCCTTTCTAGCGGGGGGGCTTGGAGAGCAGTTCTTC. Residues: CASSFLAGGLGEQFF. The chain recombines TRBV11-3 with TRBJ2-1, with 12 bases identical to TRBD2. Germline CDR1 and CDR2: SGHNT and YENEEA. The ends lost 9 bases at V and 10 bases at J; junction bases unmatched: 13. This CDR3 is 15 amino acids long.

V and J are TRBV11-2 and TRBJ1-1, with TRBD1 as a possible D gene (6 bases). Trimming shortened V by 5 bases and J by 3 bases, and 10 bases separated the two germline ends. From germline, CDR1 is SGHAT and CDR2 FQNNGV. This CDR3 contains 13 residues. CDR3 residues: CASSRTEYTEAFF. In DNA, the CDR3 is TGTGCCAGCAGCCGGACAGAGTACACTGAAGCTTTCTTT.